The sequence of this T cell receptor (beta chain) was determined in a study of PD-1 blockade in classical Hodgkin lymphoma. This CDR3 has 14 amino acids. The trim removed 4 bases at V and 1 base at J, leaving 3 bases unmatched. Germline V gene lookup returns CDR1 SGHRS and CDR2 YFSETQ. Libraries were prepared by immunoSEQ multiplex PCR; TCRdb keeps only in-frame clonotypes and omits some of them. The data hold 39,000 or so clones, with roughly nine tenths observed a single time. Study conclusions and caveats: Baseline TCR diversity was reportedly lower in newly diagnosed patients than healthy donors. Only CD4+ TCR diversity, not CD8+, had risen significantly by C4D1. The study found complete responders had baseline diversity similar to newly diagnosed patients.

Every patient had relapsed following autologous stem cell transplantation, and cohorts differed in brentuximab vedotin exposure. Reported best responses ranged across complete response, partial response or progressive disease. Worth noting for this clone: Its target is not known.

The specimen was peripheral blood mononuclear cells (PBMCs), collected before the second cycle of nivolumab. This TCR derives from a human donor with classical Hodgkin lymphoma. The chain combines TRBV5-1 with TRBJ1-1, with 8 bases aligning to TRBD1. In DNA, the CDR3 is TGCGCCAGCAGCCGGACAGGGACGAACACTGAAGCTTTCTTT. Amino acid sequence: CASSRTGTNTEAFF.